This T cell receptor (beta chain) originates from a study of breast tumors, draining lymph nodes, adjacent tissues. Study-wide results and limits: Tumor T cell lymph node origin was a supported hypothesis, not proven. Luminal-like breast cancer showed significantly higher tumor–nontumor repertoire similarity than basal-like. Data fit most tumor T cells coming from lymph node, expanding in tumor.

With regard to this clonotype: Its antigen is currently unknown.

TCRdb called the multiplex PCR reads again in MiXCR, with one record for every CDR3 protein. The table has about 31,000 distinct CDR3 sequences, 60% to 80% seen once. The CDR3 runs 15 residues. V dropped 7 bases and J dropped 4; count of bases not matched to a gene: 11. Per the germline V gene, CDR1 is MGHDK and CDR2 is SYGVNS. The sequence was obtained from a female donor with breast cancer. Some clones in this sample may be carry-over from other donors' samples. Sequenced: breast tumor tissue. This sequence joins TRBV25-1 and TRBJ2-7, with 9 bases fitting TRBD1. CDR3 sequence (DNA): TGTGCCAGCACCCGACCGGGACAGGGAATTTACGAGCAGTACTTC. Amino acid sequence: CASTRPGQGIYEQYF.